This T cell receptor beta chain was found in a study of cytomegalovirus exposure and HLA in healthy donors. Primers for the PCR totalled 60 Vbeta and 13 Jbeta. TCRdb's table, derived via immunoSEQ multiplex PCR, lists solely in-frame clones and lacks some. The repertoire includes roughly 120,000 clones, approximately 80% of them detected once, and around 13% sits in the top ten. Germline V gives CDR1 LNHDA, CDR2 SQIVND (reference sequence). With 6 bases removed from V and 0 bases from J, the gap between germline ends came to 12 bases. The CDR3 covers 14 residues. This chain joins TRBV19 and TRBJ2-7; D is unclear. The sample comprised PBMCs. The TCR was taken from a middle-aged woman in good health and CMV-seropositive. CDR3 amino acids: CASSYGRSSYEQYF. The CDR3 nucleotides are TGTGCCAGTAGCTATGGCCGGAGCTCCTACGAGCAGTACTTC.